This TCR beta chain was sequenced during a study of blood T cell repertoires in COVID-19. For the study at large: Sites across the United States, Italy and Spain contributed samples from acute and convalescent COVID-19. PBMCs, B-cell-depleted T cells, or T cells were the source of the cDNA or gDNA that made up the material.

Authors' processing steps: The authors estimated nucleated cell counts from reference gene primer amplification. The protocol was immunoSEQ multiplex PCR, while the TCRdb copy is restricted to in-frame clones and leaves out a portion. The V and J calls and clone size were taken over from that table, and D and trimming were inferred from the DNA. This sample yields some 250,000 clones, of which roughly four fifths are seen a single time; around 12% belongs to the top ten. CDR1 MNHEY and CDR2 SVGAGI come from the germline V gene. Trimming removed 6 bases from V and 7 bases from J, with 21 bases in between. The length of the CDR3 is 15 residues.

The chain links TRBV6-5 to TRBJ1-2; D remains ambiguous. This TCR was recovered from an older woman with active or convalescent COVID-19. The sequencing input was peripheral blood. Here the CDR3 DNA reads TGTGCCAGCAGCCCATTGAGCCGGGGTGGAACTGGCTACACCTTC. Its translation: CASSPLSRGGTGYTF.